Listed here is a single TCR beta chain. Antigen: not known. The source of the sample is a study of blood T cells in healthy people across ages. There are 17 residues in the CDR3. The trim removed 1 base at V and 0 bases at J, leaving 9 bases unmatched. Germline lookup yields CDR1 SGHKS and CDR2 YYEKEE (reference sequence). Then a second PCR, running roughly 7 to 11 cycles, was carried out with a sample-barcoded 5' primer and a J-beta primer mix. Sequencing yielded, for each sample, at least 2.5 million paired-end reads carrying CDR3. TCRdb analysed the 5' RACE reads with MiXCR anew, one entry per CDR3 protein. The sample includes 850,000 to 1,100,000 distinct CDR3 sequences, around two fifths of them seen just once. Study-wide points: CMV status of donors was not determined, possibly confounding expanded clonotype changes. Diversity of TCR beta per million T cells declined in a roughly linear way with age.

V gene TRBV5-5 combines with J gene TRBJ1-2, with 7 bases identical to TRBD1. The source material was blood. This receptor was identified in a man younger than 30 in good health. The CDR3 here is CASSLRQGVLANYGYTF. CDR3 nucleotides: TGTGCCAGCAGCTTGCGGCAGGGGGTATTAGCTAACTATGGCTACACCTTC.